What follows are 13 T cell receptor beta chains derived from one specimen sequenced in a study of T cells in Graves' hyperthyroidism and ophthalmopathy. RNA transcripts provided the source from which TCR beta CDR3 regions were amplified. A set of HTBI primers served as the primers for a first-round RT-PCR of the TCR CDR3. MiXCR, applied by TCRdb to the multiplex PCR reads, yields one record per CDR3 protein. Of more than 500,000 distinct CDR3 sequences listed, approximately 16% are singletons. Sequenced material: blood. The receptors originated from a young woman with Graves' ophthalmopathy.

Notes on this clonotype: A much larger clone differs by one base, so this may be a read error. The chain has TRBV7-9 and TRBJ2-1, with TRBD2 matching 10 bases. This CDR3 comprises 15 residues. With V trimmed by 10 bases and J by 4 bases, 10 bases remained unmatched. The germline V gene has CDR1 SEHNR and CDR2 FQNEAQ (reference sequence). The CDR3 DNA follows: TGTGCCATCCCGGGGGCAGCGGGAGGGTACAATGAGCAGTTCTTC. This sequence encodes CAIPGAAGGYNEQFF.

This clonotype was counted many times. As DNA, the CDR3 is TGTGCCAGCAGTTTAGCAATGACTAGCGGAATAACCGGGGAGCTGTTTTTT. Translation gives CASSLAMTSGITGELFF. V usage is TRBV28 and J usage is TRBJ2-2; 9 nucleotides line up with TRBD2. The CDR3 totals 17 residues. Losses at the gene ends were 2 bases for V and 5 bases for J; bases not matched to a gene: 9. The germline gives CDR1 MDHEN, CDR2 SYDVKM.

This clonotype was seen at least ten times. This chain joins TRBV11-2 and TRBJ2-2, with 8 nucleotides matching TRBD2. Trimming cost V 3 bases and J 6 bases; bases outside gene matches: 6. CDR1 is SGHAT and CDR2 is FQNNGV in the germline V gene. The CDR3 totals 15 residues. For the CDR3, the DNA is TGTGCCAGCAGCTTTGGCGGGAGGATCTCCGGGGAGCTGTTTTTT. Encoded protein: CASSFGGRISGELFF.

This clonotype was seen ten or more times. The chain uses TRBV29-1 and TRBJ2-2, with D perhaps TRBD2 (6 bases). Trimming took off 7 bases at V and 3 bases at J, with 9 bases between the two ends. The CDR3 sequence is 12 residues long. CDR1 and CDR2 from the germline V gene are SQVTM and ANQGSEA. Here the CDR3 DNA reads TGCAGCGGGGAGCGGGACACCGGGGAGCTGTTTTTT. Translation gives CSGERDTGELFF.

This clonotype has only a few counts. V is TRBV27 and J is TRBJ1-2; D not certain. This CDR3 has 16 residues. Trimming pared 2 bases from V and 4 bases from J, leaving 17 bases between. Looked up from germline, CDR1 is MNHEY and CDR2 is SMNVEV (reference sequence). DNA for the CDR3: TGTGCCAGCAGTTTAAGTCCCGCGGTTAACCTCTATGGCTACACCTTC. Its translation: CASSLSPAVNLYGYTF.

This clonotype came up a few times. The J gene is TRBJ2-3, the V gene TRBV9; D possibly corresponds to TRBD1 (5 bases). Germline V CDR1 and CDR2: SGDLS, YYNGEE. Trimming took off 0 bases at V and 3 bases at J, with 11 bases between the two ends. The CDR3 sequence is 15 residues long. The CDR3 sequence is CASSVDRGNTDTQYF. As DNA, the CDR3 is TGTGCCAGCAGCGTAGATAGGGGTAATACAGATACGCAGTATTTT. Full variable domain (rest looked up from reference TRBV9 and TRBJ2-3): DSGVTQTPKHLITATGQRVTLRCSPRSGDLSVYWYQQSLDQGLQFLIQYYNGEERAKGNILERFSAQQFPDLHSELNLSSLELGDSALYFCASSVDRGNTDTQYFGPGTRLTVL.

This clonotype has at least ten counts. V usage is TRBV7-8 and J usage is TRBJ1-2; no reliable D call. The germline V and J ends were trimmed by 1 base and 6 bases, with 15 bases remaining between them. The CDR3 loop spans 15 amino acids. Germline values: CDR1 SGHVS, CDR2 FQNEAQ. The CDR3 region has the DNA TGTGCCAGCAGCTTAGACGTCCTACAGCCACATGGCTACACCTTC. Its protein product is CASSLDVLQPHGYTF.

This sequence joins TRBV28 and TRBJ1-2; D gene unclear. The CDR3 totals 15 residues. CDR1 and CDR2 (germline): MDHEN, SYDVKM. V was cut by 4 bases and J by 12 bases, with 24 bases left in between. CDR3 sequence: CASSSLVYEGKENTF. For the CDR3, the DNA is TGTGCCAGCAGTTCATTGGTTTATGAGGGTAAAGAAAACACCTTC.

This clonotype was seen repeatedly, ten times or more. The genes are TRBV28 and TRBJ1-2, with D perhaps TRBD1 (6 bases). Germline V gives CDR1 MDHEN, CDR2 SYDVKM. The CDR3 runs 13 residues. V was clipped by 7 bases and J by 8 bases, with 17 bases between them. This chain's CDR3 is CASILPGADGYTF. CDR3 bases: TGTGCCAGCATTCTACCAGGGGCGGACGGCTACACCTTC.

J is TRBJ2-1 and V is TRBV12-3 or TRBV12-4; 7 nucleotides agree with TRBD2. The V gene end was trimmed by 5 bases and the J gene end by 2 bases; junction bases not matched to a gene: 6. The CDR3 is 15 amino acids. In DNA, the CDR3 is TGTGCCAGCAGTAGGGGCGGGAGCCCCTACAATGAGCAGTTCTTC. It is translated as CASSRGGSPYNEQFF.

The chain combines TRBV7-9 with TRBJ2-1; 9 bases agree with TRBD2. Germline loops: CDR1 SEHNR, CDR2 FQNEAQ (reference sequence). The CDR3 extends over 15 amino acids. Unmatched junction bases numbered 7, after V lost 5 bases and J lost 5 bases. In DNA form, the CDR3 reads TGTGCCAGCAGCCCACTAGCGGGCGCCCACAATGAGCAGTTCTTC. As protein: CASSPLAGAHNEQFF.

This clonotype was picked up a small number of times. The V and J genes are TRBV5-1 and TRBJ2-1; D uncertain. Germline V gene sequence: CDR1 SGHRS, CDR2 YFSETQ. Trimming took off 0 bases at V and 6 bases at J, with 7 bases between the two ends. CDR3 size: 13 residues. In DNA, the CDR3 is TGCGCCAGCAGCTTGGCAACGGGCAATGAGCAGTTCTTC. Its translation is CASSLATGNEQFF.

This clonotype was detected ten times or more. The chain uses TRBV30 and TRBJ1-1; D gene uncertain. Germline CDR1 GTSNPN, CDR2 SVGIG (reference sequence). The V end lost 0 bases, the J end lost 4 bases, and 3 bases lay between the germline ends. The CDR3 spans 11 residues. CDR3 sequence reads: CAWSVFTEAFF. The DNA for the CDR3 is TGTGCCTGGAGTGTTTTCACTGAAGCTTTCTTT.